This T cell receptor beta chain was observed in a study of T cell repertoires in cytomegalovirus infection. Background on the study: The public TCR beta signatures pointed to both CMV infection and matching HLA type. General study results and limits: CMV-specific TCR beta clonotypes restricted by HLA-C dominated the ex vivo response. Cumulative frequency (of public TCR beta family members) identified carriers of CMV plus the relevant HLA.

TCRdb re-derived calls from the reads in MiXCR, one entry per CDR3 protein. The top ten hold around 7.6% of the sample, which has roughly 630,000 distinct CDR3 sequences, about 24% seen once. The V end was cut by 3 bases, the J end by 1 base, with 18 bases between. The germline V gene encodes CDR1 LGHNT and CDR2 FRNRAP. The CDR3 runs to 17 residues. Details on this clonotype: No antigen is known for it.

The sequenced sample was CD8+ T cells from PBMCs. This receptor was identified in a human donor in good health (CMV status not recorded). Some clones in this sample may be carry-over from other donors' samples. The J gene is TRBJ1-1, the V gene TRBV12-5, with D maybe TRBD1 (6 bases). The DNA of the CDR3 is TGTGCTAGTGGTTTCGTCGGGGGGCCTTCGGAGAACACTGAAGCTTTCTTT. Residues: CASGFVGGPSENTEAFF.